The present TCR beta chain was sequenced within a study of blood T cell repertoires in COVID-19 (dated by TCRdb to about 2020). Background on the whole study: Collaborator samples came from the United States, Italy and Spain and covered acute and convalescent phases of COVID-19. The material from the prospective study consisted of cDNA or gDNA derived from T cells, B-cell-depleted T cells, or PBMCs. Subjects who had been exposed to COVID-19, were actively infected with it, or had recovered from it provided the deeply sampled blood TCRbeta repertoires that made up the dataset. The repertoires were released in a freely available public database meant as a resource for research on the immune response to SARS-CoV-2. The samples were drawn from the first 160 participants of the ongoing ImmuneRACE study and from 1,254 subjects provided by 6 global collaborators. The sample metadata nearly always contained a de-identified subject ID, COVID-19 status, age in years and sex. Where available, HLA class I and class II types were taken from metadata supplied by the sample provider and were not determined by assay-based typing.

Collaborating institutions collected whole blood in K2EDTA tubes following their own protocols. For TCRbeta analysis, collaborator samples were shipped as frozen whole blood, as isolated PBMCs, or as DNA extracted from either sample type. The paper as a whole reports these results and caveats: Clinical and demographic metadata were provided uncurated, with the amount varying by source and participant.

As regards this clone: Its antigen remains unidentified. Base-call qualities are not available, and no considerably larger clone is one nucleotide away.

The immunoSEQ Assay, a bias-controlled multiplex PCR, was used to amplify TCRbeta CDR3 regions from genomic DNA. For the original study's pipeline: Nucleated cell counts per sample were estimated from amplification of reference gene primers within the assay. Sequence reads were collapsed and filtered to measure the absolute abundance of every unique TCRbeta CDR3 rearrangement. For each sample, productive Simpson clonality was calculated as the square root of Simpson's diversity index across productive rearrangements. TCRdb took this table from immuneACCESS and kept in-frame rearrangements with V and J called. Such tables lack part of the clones; where checked against another copy, unresolved V genes explain under half of the gap, and the rest is unexplained. The V and J calls and clone size are taken from that table; D and trimming were inferred from the DNA. This sample holds about 200,000 clones; 65% to 85% were observed only once. 8.2% of the sample rests with the top ten.

From the cysteine through the phenylalanine, the CDR3 covers 19 amino acids. Here the CDR3 DNA is all that survives: 57 bases in frame from base 1. The specimen was peripheral blood. The chain links TRBV21-1 with TRBJ2-3; TRBD2 is taken as the D call from the table, unchecked against the DNA. TRBV21-1 is a pseudogene locus. The origin of this receptor is a woman between 50 and 59 years old with acute or convalescent COVID-19. The CDR3 region has the sequence CASSKALGGPYPVTDTQYF. The sequenced DNA is TGTGCCAGCAGCAAAGCGCTGGGCGGGCCTTACCCTGTCACAGATACGCAGTATTTT.